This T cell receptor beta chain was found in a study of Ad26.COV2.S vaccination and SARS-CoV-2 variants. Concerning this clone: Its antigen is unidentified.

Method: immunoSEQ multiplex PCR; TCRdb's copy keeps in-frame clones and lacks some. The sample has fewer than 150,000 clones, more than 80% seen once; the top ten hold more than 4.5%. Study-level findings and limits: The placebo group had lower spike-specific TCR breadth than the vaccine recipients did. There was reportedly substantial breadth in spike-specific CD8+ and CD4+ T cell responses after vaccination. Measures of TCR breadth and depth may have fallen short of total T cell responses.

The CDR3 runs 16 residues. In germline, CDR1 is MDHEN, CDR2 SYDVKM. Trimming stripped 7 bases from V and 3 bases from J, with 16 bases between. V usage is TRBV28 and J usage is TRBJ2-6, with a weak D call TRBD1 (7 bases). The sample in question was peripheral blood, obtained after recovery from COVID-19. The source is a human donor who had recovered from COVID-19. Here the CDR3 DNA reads TGTGCCAGCATGGAGGGGGCGACGGGTGGGGCCAACGTCCTGACTTTC. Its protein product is CASMEGATGGANVLTF.